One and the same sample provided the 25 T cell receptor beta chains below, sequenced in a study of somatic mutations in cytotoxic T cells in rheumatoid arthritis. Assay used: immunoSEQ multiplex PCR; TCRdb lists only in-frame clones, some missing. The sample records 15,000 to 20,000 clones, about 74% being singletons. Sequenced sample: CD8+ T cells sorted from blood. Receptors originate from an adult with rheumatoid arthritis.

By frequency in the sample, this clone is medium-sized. The CDR3 here is CASSADFNTQYF. The CDR3 nucleotides are TGTGCCAGCAGCGCCGACTTTAATACGCAGTATTTT. The chain is built from TRBV7-9 and TRBJ2-3; D gene unclear. CDR1 and CDR2 from the germline V gene are SEHNR and FQNEAQ (reference sequence). This CDR3 has 12 residues. The V end was cut by 5 bases, the J end by 7 bases, with 10 bases between.

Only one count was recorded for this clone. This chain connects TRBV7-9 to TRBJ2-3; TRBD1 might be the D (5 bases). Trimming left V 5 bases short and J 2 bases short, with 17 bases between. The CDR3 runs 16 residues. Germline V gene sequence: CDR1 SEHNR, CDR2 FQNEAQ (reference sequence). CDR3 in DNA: TGTGCCAGCAGCAACCCGACAGACCTGACCACAGATACGCAGTATTTT. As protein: CASSNPTDLTTDTQYF. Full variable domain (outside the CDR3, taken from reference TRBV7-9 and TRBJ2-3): DTGVSQNPRHKITKRGQNVTFRCDPISEHNRLYWYRQTLGQGPEFLTYFQNEAQLEKSRLLSDRFSAERPKGSFSTLEIQRTEQGDSAMYLCASSNPTDLTTDTQYFGPGTRLTVL.

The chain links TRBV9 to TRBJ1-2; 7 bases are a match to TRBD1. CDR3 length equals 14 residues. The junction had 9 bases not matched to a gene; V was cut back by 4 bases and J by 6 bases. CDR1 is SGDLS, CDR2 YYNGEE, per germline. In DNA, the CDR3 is TGTGCCAGCAGCCCGACAGGGAGAGTCAATGGCTACACCTTC. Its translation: CASSPTGRVNGYTF.

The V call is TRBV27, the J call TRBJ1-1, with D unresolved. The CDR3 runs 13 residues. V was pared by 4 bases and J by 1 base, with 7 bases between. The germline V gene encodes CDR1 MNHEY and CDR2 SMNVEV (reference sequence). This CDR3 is CASSSTPNTEAFF. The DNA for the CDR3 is TGTGCCAGCAGTTCCACACCGAACACTGAAGCTTTCTTT.

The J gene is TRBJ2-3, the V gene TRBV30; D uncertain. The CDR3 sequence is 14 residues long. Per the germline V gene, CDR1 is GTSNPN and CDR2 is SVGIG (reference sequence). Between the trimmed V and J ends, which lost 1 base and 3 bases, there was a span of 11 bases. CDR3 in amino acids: CAWSAVEATDTQYF. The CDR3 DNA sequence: TGTGCCTGGAGTGCGGTTGAGGCAACAGATACGCAGTATTTT.

CDR3 coding DNA: TGTGCCGGCCGCAGGGTGAACTATGGCTACACCTTC. It yields the protein CAGRRVNYGYTF. This rearrangement joins TRBV6-1 to TRBJ1-2, with D possibly TRBD1 on 5 matching bases. Germline V gene sequence: CDR1 MNHNS, CDR2 SASEGT. Trimming left V 11 bases short and J 2 bases short, with 12 bases between. CDR3 length: 12 residues.

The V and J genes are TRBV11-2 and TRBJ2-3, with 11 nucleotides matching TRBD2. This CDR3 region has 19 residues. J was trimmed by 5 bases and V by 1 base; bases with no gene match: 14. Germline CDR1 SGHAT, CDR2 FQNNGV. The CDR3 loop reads CASSLVGLAGGPSGDTQYF. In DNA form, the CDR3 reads TGTGCCAGCAGCTTAGTGGGGCTAGCGGGGGGCCCTTCGGGAGATACGCAGTATTTT.

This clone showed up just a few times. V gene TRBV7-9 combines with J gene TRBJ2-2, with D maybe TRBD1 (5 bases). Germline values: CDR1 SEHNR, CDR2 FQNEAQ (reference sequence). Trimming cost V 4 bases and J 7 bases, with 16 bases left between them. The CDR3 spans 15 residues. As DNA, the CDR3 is TGTGCCAGCAGCTCCGGCAGGGCTCCCAACGGGGAGCTGTTTTTT. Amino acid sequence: CASSSGRAPNGELFF.

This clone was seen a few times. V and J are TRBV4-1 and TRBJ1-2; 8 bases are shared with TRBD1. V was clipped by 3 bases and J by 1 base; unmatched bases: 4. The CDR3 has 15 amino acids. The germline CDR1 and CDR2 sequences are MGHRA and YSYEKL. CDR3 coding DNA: TGCGCCAGCAGCCAGATGACAGGGGTTAACTATGGCTACACCTTC. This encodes CASSQMTGVNYGYTF.

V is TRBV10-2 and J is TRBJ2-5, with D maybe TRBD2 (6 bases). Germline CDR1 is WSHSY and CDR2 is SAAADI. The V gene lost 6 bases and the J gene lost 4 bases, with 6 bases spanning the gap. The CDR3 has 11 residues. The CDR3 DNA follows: TGCGCCAGCAGGGGAGGAGAGACCCAGTACTTC. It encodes CASRGGETQYF.

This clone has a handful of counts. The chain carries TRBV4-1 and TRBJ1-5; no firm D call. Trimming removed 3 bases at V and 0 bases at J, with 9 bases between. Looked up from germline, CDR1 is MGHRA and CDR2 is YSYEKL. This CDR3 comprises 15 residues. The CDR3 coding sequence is TGCGCCAGCAGCCATAGGTCAGGTAGCAATCAGCCCCAGCATTTT. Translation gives CASSHRSGSNQPQHF.

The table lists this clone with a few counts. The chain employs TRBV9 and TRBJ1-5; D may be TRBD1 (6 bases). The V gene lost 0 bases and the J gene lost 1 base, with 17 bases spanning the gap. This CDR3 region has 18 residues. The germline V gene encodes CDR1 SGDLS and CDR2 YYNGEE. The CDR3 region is CASSVEGDTGISNQPQHF. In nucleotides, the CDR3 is TGTGCCAGCAGCGTAGAGGGGGACACCGGCATAAGCAATCAGCCCCAGCATTTT.

The CDR3 bases are TGTGCCACCAGCAACCCGTCGTTAAATTCACCCCTCCACTTT. This encodes CATSNPSLNSPLHF. V is TRBV15 and J is TRBJ1-6, with D unclear. Trimming removed 4 bases from V and 7 bases from J, with 11 bases in between. CDR1 and CDR2 from the germline V gene are LNHNV and YYDKDF (reference sequence). The CDR3 has 14 residues.

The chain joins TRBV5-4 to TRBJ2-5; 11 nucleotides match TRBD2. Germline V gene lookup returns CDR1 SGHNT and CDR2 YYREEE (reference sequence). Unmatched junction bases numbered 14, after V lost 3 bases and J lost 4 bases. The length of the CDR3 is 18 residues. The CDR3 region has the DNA TGTGCCAGCAGCTCCACGATATTAGCGGGGGGGCCGGTAGAGACCCAGTACTTC. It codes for CASSSTILAGGPVETQYF.

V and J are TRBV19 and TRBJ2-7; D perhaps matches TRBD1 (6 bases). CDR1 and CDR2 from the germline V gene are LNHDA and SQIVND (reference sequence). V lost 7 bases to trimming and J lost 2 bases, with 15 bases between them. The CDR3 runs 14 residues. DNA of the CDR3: TGTGCCAGTACGCCGGGGCAGGGGCCCTACGAGCAGTACTTC. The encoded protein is CASTPGQGPYEQYF.

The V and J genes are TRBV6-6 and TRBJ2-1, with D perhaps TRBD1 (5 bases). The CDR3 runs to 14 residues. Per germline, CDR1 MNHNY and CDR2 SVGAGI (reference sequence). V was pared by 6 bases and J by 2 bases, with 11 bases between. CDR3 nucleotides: TGTGCCAGCAGCCCGACAGTCACCTACAATGAGCAGTTCTTC. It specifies CASSPTVTYNEQFF.

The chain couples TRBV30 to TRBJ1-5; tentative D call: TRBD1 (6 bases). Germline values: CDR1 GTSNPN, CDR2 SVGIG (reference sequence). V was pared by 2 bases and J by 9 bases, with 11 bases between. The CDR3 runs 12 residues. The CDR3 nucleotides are TGTGCCTGGAGTATCCCGGGGGCGCCCCAGCATTTT. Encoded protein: CAWSIPGAPQHF. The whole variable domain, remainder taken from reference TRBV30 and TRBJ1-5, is SQTIHQWPATLVQPVGSPLSLECTVEGTSNPNLYWYRQAAGRGLQLLFYSVGIGQISSEVPQNLSASRPQDRQFILSSKKLLLSDSGFYLCAWSIPGAPQHFGDGTRLSIL.

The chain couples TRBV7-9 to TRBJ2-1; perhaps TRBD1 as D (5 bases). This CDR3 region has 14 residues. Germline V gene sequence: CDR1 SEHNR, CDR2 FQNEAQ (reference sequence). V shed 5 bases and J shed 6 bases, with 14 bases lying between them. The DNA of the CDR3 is TGTGCCAGCAGCCCAGAAATCAGGGCCAATGAGCAGTTCTTC. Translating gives CASSPEIRANEQFF.

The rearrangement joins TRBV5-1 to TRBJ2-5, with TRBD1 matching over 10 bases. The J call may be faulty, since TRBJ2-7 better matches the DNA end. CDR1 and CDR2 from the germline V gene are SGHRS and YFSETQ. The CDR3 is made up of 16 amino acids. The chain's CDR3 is CASSYLRDRGGHEQYF. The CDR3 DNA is TGCGCCAGCAGCTACCTTAGGGACAGGGGAGGCCACGAGCAGTACTTC.

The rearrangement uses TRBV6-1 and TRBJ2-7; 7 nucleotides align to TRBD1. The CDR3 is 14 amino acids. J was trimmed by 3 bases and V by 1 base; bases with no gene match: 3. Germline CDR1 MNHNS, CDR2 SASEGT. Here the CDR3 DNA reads TGTGCCAGCAGTGAAGGGACAGGAGTCTACGAGCAGTACTTC. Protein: CASSEGTGVYEQYF.

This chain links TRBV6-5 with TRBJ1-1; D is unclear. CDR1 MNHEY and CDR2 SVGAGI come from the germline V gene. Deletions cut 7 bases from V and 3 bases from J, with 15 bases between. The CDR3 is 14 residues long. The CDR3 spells CASTTSVDYTEAFF. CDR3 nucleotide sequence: TGTGCCAGCACCACGTCGGTCGATTACACTGAAGCTTTCTTT.

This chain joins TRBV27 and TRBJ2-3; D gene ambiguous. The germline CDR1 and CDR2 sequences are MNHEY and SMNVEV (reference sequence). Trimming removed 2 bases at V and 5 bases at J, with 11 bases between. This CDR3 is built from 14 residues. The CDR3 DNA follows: TGTGCCAGCAGTTTAAGCTCGTATCGAGATACGCAGTATTTT. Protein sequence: CASSLSSYRDTQYF.

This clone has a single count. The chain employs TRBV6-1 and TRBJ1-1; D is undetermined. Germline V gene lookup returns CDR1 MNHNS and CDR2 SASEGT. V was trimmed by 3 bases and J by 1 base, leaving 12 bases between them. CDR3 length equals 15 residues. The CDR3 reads CASSDEGRTNTEAFF. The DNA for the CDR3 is TGTGCCAGCAGTGACGAAGGGAGGACGAACACTGAAGCTTTCTTT.

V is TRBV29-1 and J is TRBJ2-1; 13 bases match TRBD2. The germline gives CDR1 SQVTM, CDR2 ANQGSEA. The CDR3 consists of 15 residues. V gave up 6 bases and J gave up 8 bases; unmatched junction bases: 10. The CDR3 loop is CSVSTSGGPDDEQFF. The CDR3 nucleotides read TGCAGCGTATCGACTAGCGGGGGGCCGGACGATGAGCAGTTCTTC.

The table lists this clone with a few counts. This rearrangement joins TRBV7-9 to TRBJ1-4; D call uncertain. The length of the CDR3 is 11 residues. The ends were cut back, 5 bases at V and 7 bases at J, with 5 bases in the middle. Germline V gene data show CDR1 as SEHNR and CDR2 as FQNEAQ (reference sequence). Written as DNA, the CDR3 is TGTGCCAGCAGCCCTTCTGAAAAACTGTTTTTT. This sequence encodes CASSPSEKLFF. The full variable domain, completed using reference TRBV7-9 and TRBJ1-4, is DTGVSQNPRHKITKRGQNVTFRCDPISEHNRLYWYRQTLGQGPEFLTYFQNEAQLEKSRLLSDRFSAERPKGSFSTLEIQRTEQGDSAMYLCASSPSEKLFFGSGTQLSVL.